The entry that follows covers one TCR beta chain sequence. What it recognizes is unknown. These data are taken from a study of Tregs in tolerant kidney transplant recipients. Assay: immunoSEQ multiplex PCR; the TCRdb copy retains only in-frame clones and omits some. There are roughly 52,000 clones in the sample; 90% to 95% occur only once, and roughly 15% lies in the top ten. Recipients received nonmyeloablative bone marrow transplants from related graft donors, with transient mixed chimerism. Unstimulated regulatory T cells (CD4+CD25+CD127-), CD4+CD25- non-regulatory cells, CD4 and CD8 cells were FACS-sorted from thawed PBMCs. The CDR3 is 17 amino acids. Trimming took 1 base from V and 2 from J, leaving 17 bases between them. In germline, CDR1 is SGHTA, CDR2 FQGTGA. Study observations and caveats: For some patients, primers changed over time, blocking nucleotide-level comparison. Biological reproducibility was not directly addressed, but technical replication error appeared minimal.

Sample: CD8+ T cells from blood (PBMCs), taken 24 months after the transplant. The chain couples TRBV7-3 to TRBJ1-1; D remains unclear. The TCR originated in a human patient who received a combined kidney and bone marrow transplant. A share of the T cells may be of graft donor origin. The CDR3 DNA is TGTGCCAGCAGCTTAAGGTGGAGTTCGGTTAAAAACACTGAAGCTTTCTTT. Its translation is CASSLRWSSVKNTEAFF.